This T cell receptor beta chain was obtained from a study of blood T cell repertoires in COVID-19. This CDR3 comprises 13 residues. The data were produced by immunoSEQ multiplex PCR, yet TCRdb's version contains in-frame clones alone and is incomplete. The table has about 150,000 clones, 75% to 90% seen once. Sequencing was carried out using peripheral blood. The chain links TRBV21-1 to TRBJ2-4; TRBD2 was called by the table and not checked on the DNA. TRBV21-1 is assigned pseudogene status. The sequence derives from a man in his late teens or twenties with COVID-19, enrolled during active disease. The CDR3 is CASSKTARNIQYF. In DNA, the CDR3 is TGTGCCAGCAGCAAAACGGCGAGGAACATTCAGTACTTC.